Presented here are 17 T cell receptor beta chains from one specimen sequenced in a study of cytomegalovirus exposure and HLA in healthy donors. A multiplex PCR was run with 60 Vbeta primers and 13 Jbeta primers. Assay: immunoSEQ multiplex PCR; the TCRdb copy retains only in-frame clones and omits some. The data show fewer than 250,000 clones, roughly 80% seen once. The source material was PBMCs. The origin of the receptors is a man aged 25-45 years in good health and CMV-seronegative.

CDR3 sequence reads: CASSAWDTPNYGYTF. The DNA for the CDR3 is TGTGCCAGCAGTGCTTGGGACACCCCAAACTATGGCTACACCTTC. The chain recombines TRBV28 with TRBJ1-2; D is possibly TRBD1 (6 bases). V was shortened by 5 bases and J by 2 bases, with 15 bases between the two germline ends. The CDR3 is 15 amino acids. Germline CDR1 and CDR2: MDHEN and SYDVKM.

The rearrangement joins TRBV27 to TRBJ2-5; the D gene is possibly TRBD1 (6 bases). The end of the DNA is better explained by TRBJ2-7, so the J call may be wrong. CDR3 length equals 14 residues. The germline V gene has CDR1 MNHEY and CDR2 SMNVEV (reference sequence). CDR3: CASSLSRTAYEQYF. CDR3 in DNA: TGTGCCAGCAGTTTATCACGGACAGCCTACGAGCAGTACTTC.

This chain links TRBV7-6 with TRBJ2-7, with 7 bases matching TRBD1. The germline V gene encodes CDR1 SGHVS and CDR2 FNYEAQ. V gave up 5 bases and J gave up 2 bases; unmatched junction bases: 3. The CDR3 covers 13 residues. As DNA, the CDR3 is TGTGCCAGCAGCCAGGGGGAAACCTACGAGCAGTACTTC. Translation gives CASSQGETYEQYF.

The DNA for the CDR3 is TGTGCCAGCAGCAAAGGGGAGATGGGGCGGGGGAGGAGCAATGAGCAGTTCTTC. Protein product: CASSKGEMGRGRSNEQFF. The chain links TRBV21-1 to TRBJ2-1; the D segment call TRBD2 is taken from the table without a DNA check. TRBV21-1 counts as a pseudogene. This CDR3 is 18 amino acids long.

The gene calls are TRBV15 and TRBJ2-2, with D maybe TRBD1 (6 bases). The germline CDR1 and CDR2 sequences are LNHNV and YYDKDF (reference sequence). Deletions cut 2 bases from V and 6 bases from J, with 13 bases between. The CDR3 totals 15 residues. Written as DNA, the CDR3 is TGTGCCACCAGCAGATCCGCAGGGGTTCCCGGGGAGCTGTTTTTT. Its translation: CATSRSAGVPGELFF.

This chain links TRBV28 with TRBJ2-7, with D possibly matching TRBD1 (6 bases). This CDR3 is 12 amino acids long. Germline CDR1 MDHEN, CDR2 SYDVKM. Trimming removed 6 bases from V and 3 bases from J, with 9 bases in between. The CDR3 sequence is CASSQQGYEQYF. The DNA of the CDR3 is TGTGCCAGCAGCCAACAGGGCTACGAGCAGTACTTC.

V usage is TRBV9 and J usage is TRBJ2-3; possible D gene TRBD1, 6 bases. The CDR3 is 16 residues long. V shed 0 bases and J shed 2 bases, with 13 bases lying between them. CDR1 is SGDLS, CDR2 YYNGEE, per germline. As DNA, the CDR3 is TGTGCCAGCAGCGTAGGAGGGGGTGGCCCCACAGATACGCAGTATTTT. Its translation: CASSVGGGGPTDTQYF. Using reference TRBV9 and TRBJ2-3 for the parts outside the CDR3, the full variable domain is DSGVTQTPKHLITATGQRVTLRCSPRSGDLSVYWYQQSLDQGLQFLIQYYNGEERAKGNILERFSAQQFPDLHSELNLSSLELGDSALYFCASSVGGGGPTDTQYFGPGTRLTVL.

The chain couples TRBV4-2 to TRBJ2-1; 12 bases line up with TRBD2. Germline CDR1 LGHNA, CDR2 YNFKEQ. Unmatched junction bases numbered 8, after V lost 0 bases and J lost 8 bases. The CDR3 consists of 17 residues. The CDR3 DNA reads TGTGCCAGCAGCCAAGATCATAGGACTAGCGGGATGGATGAGCAGTTCTTC. Protein product: CASSQDHRTSGMDEQFF.

The chain employs TRBV6-5 and TRBJ2-7; maybe TRBD2 (6 bases). The V end was cut by 2 bases, the J end by 4 bases, with 15 bases between. CDR1 is MNHEY, CDR2 SVGAGI, per germline. The CDR3 spans 15 residues. The CDR3 reads CASSYRRGSRYEQYF. CDR3 bases: TGTGCCAGCAGTTACCGGAGGGGATCTCGGTACGAGCAGTACTTC.

The chain uses TRBV18 and TRBJ1-2; no clear D gene. CDR3 length: 15 residues. The V end was cut by 6 bases, the J end by 4 bases, with 18 bases between. The germline gives CDR1 KGHSH, CDR2 LQKENI. This chain's CDR3 is CASSPDSLPPYGYTF. Written as DNA, the CDR3 is TGTGCCAGCTCCCCGGACTCCCTCCCGCCCTATGGCTACACCTTC.

This chain links TRBV27 with TRBJ2-3; 10 bases agree with TRBD2. J was trimmed by 6 bases and V by 7 bases; bases with no gene match: 13. The CDR3 has 16 residues. The germline CDR1 and CDR2 sequences are MNHEY and SMNVEV (reference sequence). The CDR3 bases are TGTGCCAGCACGCAGCTGAGCGGGGGGGATACGGATACGCAGTATTTT. Translating gives CASTQLSGGDTDTQYF.

The chain has TRBV6-5 and TRBJ2-7; 11 positions agree with TRBD1. Per the germline V gene, CDR1 is MNHEY and CDR2 is SVGAGI. This CDR3 has 15 residues. V shed 1 base and J 10 bases; nucleotides not matched to a gene: 9. In nucleotides, the CDR3 is TGTGCCAGCAGTTACTATAGGACAGGGGGCGCATATCAGTACTTC. Amino acid sequence: CASSYYRTGGAYQYF.

This chain joins TRBV5-6 and TRBJ2-5; 10 bases align to TRBD1. Germline V gene lookup returns CDR1 SGHDT and CDR2 YYEEEE. This CDR3 is built from 16 residues. V gave up 1 base and J gave up 0 bases; unmatched junction bases: 3. The CDR3 DNA follows: TGTGCCAGCAGCTTGCGGACAGGGGGTTACCAAGAGACCCAGTACTTC. This gives the protein CASSLRTGGYQETQYF.

This rearrangement joins TRBV7-9 to TRBJ1-4, with 9 bases matching TRBD1. Per the germline V gene, CDR1 is SEHNR and CDR2 is FQNEAQ (reference sequence). V trimming: 5 bases; J trimming: 4 bases; junction bases outside the gene matches: 8. The CDR3 extends over 16 amino acids. CDR3 nucleotide sequence: TGTGCCAGCAGCAAGAGAGGGACAGGGAGTAATGAAAAACTGTTTTTT. It is translated as CASSKRGTGSNEKLFF.

As regards this clone: Other DNA sequences within the sample encode an identical CDR3. The chain employs TRBV18 and TRBJ2-7; 10 bases map to TRBD1. Germline V gene data show CDR1 as KGHSH and CDR2 as LQKENI. This CDR3 has 14 residues. Losses at the gene ends were 3 bases for V and 2 bases for J; bases not matched to a gene: 1. CDR3 loop: CASSPGQGPYEQYF. The CDR3 bases are TGTGCCAGCTCACCGGGACAGGGGCCCTACGAGCAGTACTTC.

V is TRBV10-3 and J is TRBJ1-1; D unresolved. The germline V gene has CDR1 ENHRY and CDR2 SYGVKD. Between the trimmed V and J ends, which lost 4 bases and 0 bases, there was a span of 9 bases. The CDR3 contains 14 residues. CDR3 loop: CAISVESVNTEAFF. The CDR3 DNA is TGTGCCATCAGTGTAGAATCCGTGAACACTGAAGCTTTCTTT.

J is TRBJ1-2 and V is TRBV28, with D possibly being TRBD1 (5 bases). Trimming removed 6 bases at V and 4 bases at J, with 12 bases between. The CDR3 loop spans 13 amino acids. From germline, CDR1 is MDHEN and CDR2 SYDVKM. The CDR3 here is CASSRGSSYGYTF. The DNA for the CDR3 is TGTGCCAGCAGCCGGGGGTCTTCCTATGGCTACACCTTC.